A single sample gave rise to the 3 T cell receptor beta chains below, sequenced in a study of T cells after yellow fever vaccination. From the 5' RACE reads, TCRdb called clonotypes with MiXCR, one entry per CDR3 protein. The sample yields about 320,000 distinct CDR3 sequences, over 8.5% seen once. The sample here was CD4+ T cells sorted from PBMCs, taken 45 days after the yellow fever booster vaccination. Source of these receptors: a man younger than 30 who received the YFV17D yellow fever vaccine.

This clonotype was observed a few times. V usage is TRBV5-1 and J usage is TRBJ1-2; the D gene is possibly TRBD1 (6 bases). With 5 bases removed from V and 0 bases from J, the gap between germline ends came to 11 bases. Germline-derived CDR1 and CDR2 are SGHRS and YFSETQ. The CDR3 has 14 residues. CDR3 coding DNA: TGCGCCAGCAGAGAAACAGGGACTAACTATGGCTACACCTTC. Protein product: CASRETGTNYGYTF.

The genes are TRBV7-9 and TRBJ1-5; no firm D call. The germline V gene has CDR1 SEHNR and CDR2 FQNEAQ (reference sequence). Between the trimmed V and J ends, which lost 1 base and 7 bases, there was a span of 5 bases. The CDR3 totals 12 residues. For the CDR3, the DNA is TGTGCCAGCAGCTTAGGAGAACAGCCCCAGCATTTT. Translating gives CASSLGEQPQHF. Full variable domain (outside the CDR3, taken from reference TRBV7-9 and TRBJ1-5): DTGVSQNPRHKITKRGQNVTFRCDPISEHNRLYWYRQTLGQGPEFLTYFQNEAQLEKSRLLSDRFSAERPKGSFSTLEIQRTEQGDSAMYLCASSLGEQPQHFGDGTRLSIL.

Ten or more counts support this clonotype. This chain connects TRBV7-2 to TRBJ2-5; a weak D match, TRBD1 (5 bases). The V gene's germline CDR1 is SGHTA and CDR2 FQGNSA. The CDR3 is 14 residues long. V was pared by 5 bases and J by 1 base, with 11 bases between. The CDR3 region is CASSPRQFQETQYF. CDR3 nucleotide sequence: TGTGCCAGCAGCCCGAGACAGTTCCAAGAGACCCAGTACTTC.